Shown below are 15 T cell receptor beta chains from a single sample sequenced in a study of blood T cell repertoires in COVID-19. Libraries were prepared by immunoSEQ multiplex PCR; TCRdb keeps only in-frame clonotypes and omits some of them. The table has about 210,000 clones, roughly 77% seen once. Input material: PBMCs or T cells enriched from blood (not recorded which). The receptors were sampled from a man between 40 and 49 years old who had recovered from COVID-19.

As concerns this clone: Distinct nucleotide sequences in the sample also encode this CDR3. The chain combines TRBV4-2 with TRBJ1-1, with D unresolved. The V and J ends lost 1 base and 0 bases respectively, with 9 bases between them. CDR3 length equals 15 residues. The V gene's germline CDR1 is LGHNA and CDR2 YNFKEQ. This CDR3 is CASSQGTGMNTEAFF. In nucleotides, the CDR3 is TGTGCCAGCAGCCAAGGGACGGGGATGAACACTGAAGCTTTCTTT.

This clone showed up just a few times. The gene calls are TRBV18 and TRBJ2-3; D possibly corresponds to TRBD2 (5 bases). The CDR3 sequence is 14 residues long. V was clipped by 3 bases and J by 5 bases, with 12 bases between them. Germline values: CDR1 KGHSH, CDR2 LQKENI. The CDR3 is CASSPVPEGDTQYF. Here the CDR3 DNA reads TGTGCCAGCTCACCCGTCCCTGAGGGAGATACGCAGTATTTT.

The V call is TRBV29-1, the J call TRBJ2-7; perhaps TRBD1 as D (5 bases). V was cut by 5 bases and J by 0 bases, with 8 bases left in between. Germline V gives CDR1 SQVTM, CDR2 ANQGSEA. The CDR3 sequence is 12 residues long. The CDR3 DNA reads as TGCAGCGTTTCCGACAGCTCCTACGAGCAGTACTTC. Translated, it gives CSVSDSSYEQYF.

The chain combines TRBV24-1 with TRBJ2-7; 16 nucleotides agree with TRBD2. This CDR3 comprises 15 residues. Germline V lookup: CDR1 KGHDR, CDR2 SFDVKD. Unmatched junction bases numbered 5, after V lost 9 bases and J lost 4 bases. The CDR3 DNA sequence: TGTGCCACCGGGACTAGCGGGGGGGCCCGGTACGAGCAGTACTTC. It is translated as CATGTSGGARYEQYF.

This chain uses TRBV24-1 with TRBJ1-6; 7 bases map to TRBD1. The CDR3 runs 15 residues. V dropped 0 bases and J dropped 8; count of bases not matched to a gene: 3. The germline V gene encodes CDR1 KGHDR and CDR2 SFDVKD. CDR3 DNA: TGTGCCACCAGTGATTTGGGCCAGGGGGATTCACCCCTCCACTTT. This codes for CATSDLGQGDSPLHF.

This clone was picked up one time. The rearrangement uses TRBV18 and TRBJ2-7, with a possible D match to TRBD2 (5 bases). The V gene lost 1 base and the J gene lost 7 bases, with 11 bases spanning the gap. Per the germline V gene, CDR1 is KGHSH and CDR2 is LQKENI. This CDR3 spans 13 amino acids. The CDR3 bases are TGTGCCAGCTCACCACAGGGTTCGGGGGAGCAGTACTTC. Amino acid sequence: CASSPQGSGEQYF.

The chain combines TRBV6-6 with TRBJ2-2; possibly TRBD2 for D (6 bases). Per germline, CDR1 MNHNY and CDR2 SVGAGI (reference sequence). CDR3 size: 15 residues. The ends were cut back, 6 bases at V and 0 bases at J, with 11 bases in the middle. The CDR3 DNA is TGTGCCAGCAGCCTCTGGGGGGCGAACACCGGGGAGCTGTTTTTT. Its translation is CASSLWGANTGELFF.

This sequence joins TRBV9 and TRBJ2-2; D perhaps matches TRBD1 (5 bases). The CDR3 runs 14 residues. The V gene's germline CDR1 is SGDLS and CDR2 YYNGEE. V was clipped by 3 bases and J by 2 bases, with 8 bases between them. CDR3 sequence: CASSERGNTGELFF. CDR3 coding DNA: TGTGCCAGCAGCGAAAGGGGAAACACCGGGGAGCTGTTTTTT.

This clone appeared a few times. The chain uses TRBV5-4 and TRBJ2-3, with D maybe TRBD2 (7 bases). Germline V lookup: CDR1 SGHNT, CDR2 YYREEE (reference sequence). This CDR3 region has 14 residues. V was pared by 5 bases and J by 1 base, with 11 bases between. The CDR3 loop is CASSLGGGTDTQYF. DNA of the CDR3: TGTGCCAGCAGTTTAGGGGGGGGCACAGATACGCAGTATTTT.

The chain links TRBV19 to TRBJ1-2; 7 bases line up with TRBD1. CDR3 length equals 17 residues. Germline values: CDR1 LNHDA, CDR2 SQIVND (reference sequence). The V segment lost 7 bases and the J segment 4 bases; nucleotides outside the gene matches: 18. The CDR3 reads CASKGLGTAGTTYGYTF. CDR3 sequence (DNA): TGTGCCAGTAAGGGACTCGGGACAGCCGGAACTACCTATGGCTACACCTTC.

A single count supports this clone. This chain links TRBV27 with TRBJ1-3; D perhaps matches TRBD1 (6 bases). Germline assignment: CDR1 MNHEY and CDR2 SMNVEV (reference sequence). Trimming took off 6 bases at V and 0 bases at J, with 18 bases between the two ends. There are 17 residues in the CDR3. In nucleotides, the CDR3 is TGTGCCAGCAGGCCGTCAGGGGTCCGTGCCTCTGGAAACACCATATATTTT. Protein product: CASRPSGVRASGNTIYF.

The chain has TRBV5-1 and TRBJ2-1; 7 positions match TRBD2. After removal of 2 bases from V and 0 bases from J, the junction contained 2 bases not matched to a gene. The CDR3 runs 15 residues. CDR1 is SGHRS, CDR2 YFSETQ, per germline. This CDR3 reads CASSFLAVSYNEQFF. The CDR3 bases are TGCGCCAGCAGCTTTCTAGCGGTCTCCTACAATGAGCAGTTCTTC.

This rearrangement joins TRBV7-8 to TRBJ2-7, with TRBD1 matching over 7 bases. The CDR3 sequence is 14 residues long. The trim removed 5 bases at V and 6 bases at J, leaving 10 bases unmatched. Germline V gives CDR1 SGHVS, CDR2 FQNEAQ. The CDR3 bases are TGTGCCAGCAGCCTCAGGGGGACAGTGGGCGAGCAGTACTTC. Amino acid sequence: CASSLRGTVGEQYF.

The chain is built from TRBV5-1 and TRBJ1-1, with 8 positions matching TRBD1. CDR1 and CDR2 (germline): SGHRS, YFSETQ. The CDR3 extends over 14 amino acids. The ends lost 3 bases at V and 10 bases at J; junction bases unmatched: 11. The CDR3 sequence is CASSWTGSASGAFF. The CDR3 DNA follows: TGCGCCAGCAGCTGGACAGGGTCGGCTTCGGGAGCTTTCTTT.

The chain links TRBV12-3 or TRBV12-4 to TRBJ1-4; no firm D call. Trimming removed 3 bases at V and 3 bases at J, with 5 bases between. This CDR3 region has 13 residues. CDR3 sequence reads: CASSFTANEKLFF. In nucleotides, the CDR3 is TGTGCCAGCAGTTTCACAGCTAATGAAAAACTGTTTTTT.